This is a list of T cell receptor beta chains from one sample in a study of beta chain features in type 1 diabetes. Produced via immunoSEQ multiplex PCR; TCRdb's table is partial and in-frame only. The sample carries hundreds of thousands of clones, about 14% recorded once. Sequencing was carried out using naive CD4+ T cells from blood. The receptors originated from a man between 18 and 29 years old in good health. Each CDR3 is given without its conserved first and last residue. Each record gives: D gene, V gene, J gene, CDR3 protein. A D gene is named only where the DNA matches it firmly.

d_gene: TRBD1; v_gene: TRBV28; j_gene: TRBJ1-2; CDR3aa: ASSPTRGQGYGYT
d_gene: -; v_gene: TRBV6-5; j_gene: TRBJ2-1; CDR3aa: ASSLTVTQPQF
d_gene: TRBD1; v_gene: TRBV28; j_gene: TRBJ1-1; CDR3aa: ASSPGQAPGTEAF
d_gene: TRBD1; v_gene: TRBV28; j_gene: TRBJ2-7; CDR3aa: ASNKPAGQGHEQY
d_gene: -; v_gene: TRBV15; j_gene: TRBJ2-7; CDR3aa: ATSRDQGSSYEQY
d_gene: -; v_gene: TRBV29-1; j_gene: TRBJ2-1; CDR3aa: NVFPYNEQF
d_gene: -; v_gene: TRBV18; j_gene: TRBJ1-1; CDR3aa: ASSFGAGDTEAF
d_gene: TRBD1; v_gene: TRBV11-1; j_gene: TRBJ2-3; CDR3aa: ASSDRGLTDTQY
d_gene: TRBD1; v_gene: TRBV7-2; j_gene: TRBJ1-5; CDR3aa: ASSLIGQGSNQPQH
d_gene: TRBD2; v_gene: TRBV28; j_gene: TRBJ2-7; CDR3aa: ASSSPGGTYEQY
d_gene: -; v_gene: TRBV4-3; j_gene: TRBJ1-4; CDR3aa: ASSQDPGFIKLF
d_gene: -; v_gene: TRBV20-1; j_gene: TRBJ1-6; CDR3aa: SARVGDILH
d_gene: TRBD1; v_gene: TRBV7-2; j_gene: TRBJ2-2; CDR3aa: ASSRLTGPNTGELF
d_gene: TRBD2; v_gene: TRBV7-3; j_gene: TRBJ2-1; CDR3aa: ASRASGNDEQF
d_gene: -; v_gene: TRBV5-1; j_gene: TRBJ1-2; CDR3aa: ASGRRSQGDGYT
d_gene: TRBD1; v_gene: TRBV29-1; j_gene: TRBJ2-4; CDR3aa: SVGNRGRGDIQY
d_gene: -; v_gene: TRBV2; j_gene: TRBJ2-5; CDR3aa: ASSEEETQY
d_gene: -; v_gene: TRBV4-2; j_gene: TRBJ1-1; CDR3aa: ASSQSSPNTEAF
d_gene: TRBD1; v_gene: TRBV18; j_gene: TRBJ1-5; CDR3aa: ASSPWTGDNQPQH
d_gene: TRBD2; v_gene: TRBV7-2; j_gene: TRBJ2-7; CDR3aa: ASSLSVSGAYEQY
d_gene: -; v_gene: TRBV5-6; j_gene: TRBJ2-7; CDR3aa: ASSFLTGEQY
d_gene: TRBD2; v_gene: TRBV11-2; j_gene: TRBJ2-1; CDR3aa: ASSRGLAGQF
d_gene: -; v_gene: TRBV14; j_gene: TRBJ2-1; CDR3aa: ASSQIQETEQF
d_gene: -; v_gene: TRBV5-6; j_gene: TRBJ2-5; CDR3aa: ASSFGHQETQY
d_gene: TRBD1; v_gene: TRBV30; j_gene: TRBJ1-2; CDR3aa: AWKTHSGTENYGYT
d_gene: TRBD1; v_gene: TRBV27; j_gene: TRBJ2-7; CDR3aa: ASSLRTGGYEQY
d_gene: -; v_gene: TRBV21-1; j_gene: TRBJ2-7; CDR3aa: ASSIWGQGPSHSYEQY
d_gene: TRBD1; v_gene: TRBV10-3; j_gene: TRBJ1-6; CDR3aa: AISPDRESPLH
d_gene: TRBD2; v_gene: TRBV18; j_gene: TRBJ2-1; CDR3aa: ASSPTGGPGNEQF
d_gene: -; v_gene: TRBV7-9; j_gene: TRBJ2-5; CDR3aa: ASSLVEGQTQY
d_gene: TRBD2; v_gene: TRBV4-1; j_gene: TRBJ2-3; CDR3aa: ASSQEERRGGLDTQY
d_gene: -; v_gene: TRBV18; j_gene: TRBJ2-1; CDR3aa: ASSPLSGLLVPEQF
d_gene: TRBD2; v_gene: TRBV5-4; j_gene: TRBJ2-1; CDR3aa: ASSVAGLAGSSYNEQF
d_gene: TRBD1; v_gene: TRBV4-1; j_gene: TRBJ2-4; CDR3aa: ASSQLTGTGDIAKNIQY
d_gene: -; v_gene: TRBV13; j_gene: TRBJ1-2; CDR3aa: ASSPLGGSWHYGYT
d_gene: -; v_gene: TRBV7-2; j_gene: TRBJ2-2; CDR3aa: ASSLNQGNTGELF
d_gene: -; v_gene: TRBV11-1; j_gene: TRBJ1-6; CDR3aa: ASSFAYAGSSYNSPLH
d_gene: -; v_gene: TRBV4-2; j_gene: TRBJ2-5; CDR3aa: ASSQERGVETQY
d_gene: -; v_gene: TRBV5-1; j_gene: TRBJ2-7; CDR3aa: ASSSSSSEQY
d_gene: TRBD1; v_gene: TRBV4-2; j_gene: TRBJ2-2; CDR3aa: ASSRTGGGLF
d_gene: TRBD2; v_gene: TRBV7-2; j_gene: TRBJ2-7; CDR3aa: ASSRLTSGSYEQY
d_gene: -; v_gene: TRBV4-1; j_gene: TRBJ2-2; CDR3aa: ASSQGVPRGVGELF
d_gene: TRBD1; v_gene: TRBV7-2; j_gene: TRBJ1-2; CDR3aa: ASRHSGTGNNYGYT
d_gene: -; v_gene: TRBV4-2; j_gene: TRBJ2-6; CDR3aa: ASSPPTGSGANVLT
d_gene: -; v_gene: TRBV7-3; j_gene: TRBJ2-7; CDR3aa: ASSRGDPPYEQY
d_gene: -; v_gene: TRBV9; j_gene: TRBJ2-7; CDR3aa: ASSLQGTTYEQY
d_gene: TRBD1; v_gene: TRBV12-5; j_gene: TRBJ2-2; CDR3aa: ASGSRPRGPSTGELF
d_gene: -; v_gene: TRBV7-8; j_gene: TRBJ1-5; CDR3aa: ASSLGQGIYQPQH
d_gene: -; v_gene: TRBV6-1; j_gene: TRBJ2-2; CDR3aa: ASSEAGTFNTGELF
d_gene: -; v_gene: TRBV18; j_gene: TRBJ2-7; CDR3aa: ASSPLVGGIEQY
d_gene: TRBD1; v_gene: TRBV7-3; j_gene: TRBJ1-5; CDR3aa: ASSSQGQGRQPQH
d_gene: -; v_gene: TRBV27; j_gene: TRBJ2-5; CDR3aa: ASGRAGETQY
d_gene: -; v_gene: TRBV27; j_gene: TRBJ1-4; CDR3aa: ASSLSGQLNEKLF
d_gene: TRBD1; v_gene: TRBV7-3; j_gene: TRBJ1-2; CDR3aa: ASSRDRDYGYT
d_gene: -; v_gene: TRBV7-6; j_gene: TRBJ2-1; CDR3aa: ASSLGSSYNEQF
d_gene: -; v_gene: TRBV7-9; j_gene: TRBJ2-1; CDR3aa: ASSSWGLYNEQF
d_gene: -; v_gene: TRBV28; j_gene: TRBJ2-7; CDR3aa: ASSAPIS